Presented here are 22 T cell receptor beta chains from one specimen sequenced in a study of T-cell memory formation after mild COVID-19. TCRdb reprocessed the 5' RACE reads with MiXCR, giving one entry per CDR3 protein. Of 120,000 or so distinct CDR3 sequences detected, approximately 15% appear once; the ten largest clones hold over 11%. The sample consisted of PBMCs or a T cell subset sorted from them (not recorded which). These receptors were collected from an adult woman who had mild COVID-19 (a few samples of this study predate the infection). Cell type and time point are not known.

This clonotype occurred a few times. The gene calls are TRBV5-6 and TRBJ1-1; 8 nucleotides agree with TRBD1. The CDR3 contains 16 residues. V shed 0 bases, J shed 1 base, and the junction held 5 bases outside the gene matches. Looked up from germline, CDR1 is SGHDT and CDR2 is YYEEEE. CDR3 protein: CASSLGQGSGNTEAFF. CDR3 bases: TGTGCCAGCAGCTTGGGACAGGGGTCTGGGAACACTGAAGCTTTCTTT.

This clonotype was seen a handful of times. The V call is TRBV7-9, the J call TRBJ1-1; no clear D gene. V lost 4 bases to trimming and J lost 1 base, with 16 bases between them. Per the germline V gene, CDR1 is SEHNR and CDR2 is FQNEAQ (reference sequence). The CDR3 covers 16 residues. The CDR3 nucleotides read TGTGCCAGCAGCTCTCCGACATCTTGGGAGAACACTGAAGCTTTCTTT. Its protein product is CASSSPTSWENTEAFF.

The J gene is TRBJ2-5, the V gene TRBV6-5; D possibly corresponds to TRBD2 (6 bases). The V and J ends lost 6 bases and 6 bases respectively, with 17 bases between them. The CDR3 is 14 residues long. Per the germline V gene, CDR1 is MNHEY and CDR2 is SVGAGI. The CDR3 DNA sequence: TGTGCCAGCAGCGCCGGGACTGGAGGGCAGACCCAGTACTTC. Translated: CASSAGTGGQTQYF.

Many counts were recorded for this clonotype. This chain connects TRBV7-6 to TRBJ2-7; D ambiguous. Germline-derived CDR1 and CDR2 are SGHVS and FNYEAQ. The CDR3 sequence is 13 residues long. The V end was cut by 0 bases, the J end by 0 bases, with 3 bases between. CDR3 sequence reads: CASSLAFSYEQYF. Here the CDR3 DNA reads TGTGCCAGCAGCTTAGCCTTCTCCTACGAGCAGTACTTC.

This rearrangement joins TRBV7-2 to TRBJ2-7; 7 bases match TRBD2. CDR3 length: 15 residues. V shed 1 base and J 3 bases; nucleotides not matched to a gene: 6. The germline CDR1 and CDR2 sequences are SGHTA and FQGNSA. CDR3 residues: CASSLGLGGSYEQYF. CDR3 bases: TGTGCCAGCAGCTTAGGATTGGGCGGGAGCTACGAGCAGTACTTC.

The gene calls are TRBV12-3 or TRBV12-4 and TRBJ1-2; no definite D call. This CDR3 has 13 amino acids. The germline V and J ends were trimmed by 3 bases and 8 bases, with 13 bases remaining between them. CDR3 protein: CASSFGDPGGYTF. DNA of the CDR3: TGTGCCAGCAGTTTTGGAGATCCGGGGGGCTACACCTTC.

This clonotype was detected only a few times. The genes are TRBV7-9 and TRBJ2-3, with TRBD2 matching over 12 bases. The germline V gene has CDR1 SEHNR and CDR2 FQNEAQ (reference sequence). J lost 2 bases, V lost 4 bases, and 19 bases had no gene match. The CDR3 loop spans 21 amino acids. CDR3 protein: CASSSLASGLAGGRVTDTQYF. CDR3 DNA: TGTGCCAGCAGCTCCCTAGCCTCCGGGCTAGCGGGAGGGCGGGTCACAGATACGCAGTATTTT.

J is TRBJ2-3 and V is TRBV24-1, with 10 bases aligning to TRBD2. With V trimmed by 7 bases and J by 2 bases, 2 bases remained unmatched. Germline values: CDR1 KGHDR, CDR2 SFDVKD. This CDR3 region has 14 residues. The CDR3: CATSGLAVTDTQYF. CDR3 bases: TGTGCCACCAGCGGACTAGCGGTCACAGATACGCAGTATTTT.

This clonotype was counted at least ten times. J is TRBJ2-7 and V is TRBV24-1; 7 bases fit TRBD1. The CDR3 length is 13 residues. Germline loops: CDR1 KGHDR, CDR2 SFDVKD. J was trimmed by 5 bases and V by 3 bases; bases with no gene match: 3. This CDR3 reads CATSDPDRNEQYF. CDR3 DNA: TGTGCCACCAGTGATCCGGACAGGAACGAGCAGTACTTC.

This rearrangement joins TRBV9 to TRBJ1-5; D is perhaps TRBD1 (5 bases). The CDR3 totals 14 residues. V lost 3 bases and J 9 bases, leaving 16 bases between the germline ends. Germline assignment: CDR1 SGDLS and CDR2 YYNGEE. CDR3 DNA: TGTGCCAGCAGCGCCTGGGACGGCGGGCCGCCCCAGCATTTT. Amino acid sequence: CASSAWDGGPPQHF. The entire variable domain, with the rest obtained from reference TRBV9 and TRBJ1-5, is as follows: DSGVTQTPKHLITATGQRVTLRCSPRSGDLSVYWYQQSLDQGLQFLIQYYNGEERAKGNILERFSAQQFPDLHSELNLSSLELGDSALYFCASSAWDGGPPQHFGDGTRLSIL.

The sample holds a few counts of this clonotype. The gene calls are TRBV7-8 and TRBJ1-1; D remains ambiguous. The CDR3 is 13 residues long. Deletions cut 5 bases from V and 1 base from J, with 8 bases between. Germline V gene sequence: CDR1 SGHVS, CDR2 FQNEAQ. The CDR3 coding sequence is TGTGCCAGCAGCCAGACCGAGAACACTGAAGCTTTCTTT. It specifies CASSQTENTEAFF.

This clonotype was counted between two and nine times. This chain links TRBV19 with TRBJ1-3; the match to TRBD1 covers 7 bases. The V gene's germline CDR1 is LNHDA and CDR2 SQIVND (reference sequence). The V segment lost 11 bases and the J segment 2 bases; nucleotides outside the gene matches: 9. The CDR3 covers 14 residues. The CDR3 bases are TGTGCCGTCCGACAGGGCATAACTGGAAACACCATATATTTT. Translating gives CAVRQGITGNTIYF.

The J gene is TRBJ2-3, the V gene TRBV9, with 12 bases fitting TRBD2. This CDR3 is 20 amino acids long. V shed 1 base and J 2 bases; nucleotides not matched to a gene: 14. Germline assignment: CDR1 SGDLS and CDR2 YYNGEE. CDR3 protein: CASSVQGLAGPRGNTDTQYF. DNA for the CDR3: TGTGCCAGCAGCGTACAGGGACTAGCGGGCCCACGAGGGAACACAGATACGCAGTATTTT.

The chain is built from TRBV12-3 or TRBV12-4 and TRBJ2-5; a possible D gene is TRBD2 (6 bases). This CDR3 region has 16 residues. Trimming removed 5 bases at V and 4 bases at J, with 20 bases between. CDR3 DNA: TGTGCCAGCAGTCCCACCGGGGACTCGCCTTTAGAGACCCAGTACTTC. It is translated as CASSPTGDSPLETQYF.

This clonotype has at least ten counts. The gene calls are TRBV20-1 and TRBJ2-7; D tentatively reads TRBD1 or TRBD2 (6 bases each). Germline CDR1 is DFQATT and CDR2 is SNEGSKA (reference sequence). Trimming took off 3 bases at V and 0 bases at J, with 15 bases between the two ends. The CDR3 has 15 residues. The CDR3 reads CSARGRGRSSYEQYF. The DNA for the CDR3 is TGCAGTGCTAGGGGACGGGGGCGGAGCTCCTACGAGCAGTACTTC.

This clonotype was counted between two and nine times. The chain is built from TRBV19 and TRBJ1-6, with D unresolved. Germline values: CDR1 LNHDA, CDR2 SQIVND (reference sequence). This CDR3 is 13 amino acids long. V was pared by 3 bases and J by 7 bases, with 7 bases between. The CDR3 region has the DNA TGTGCCAGTAGTATTTCCGGGAATTCACCCCTCCACTTT. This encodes CASSISGNSPLHF.

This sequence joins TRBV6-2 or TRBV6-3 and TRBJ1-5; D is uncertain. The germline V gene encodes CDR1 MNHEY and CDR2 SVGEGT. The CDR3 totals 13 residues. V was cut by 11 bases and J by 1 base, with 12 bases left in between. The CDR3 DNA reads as TGTGCCGGCCGACGAGGGAGCAATCAGCCCCAGCATTTT. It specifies CAGRRGSNQPQHF.

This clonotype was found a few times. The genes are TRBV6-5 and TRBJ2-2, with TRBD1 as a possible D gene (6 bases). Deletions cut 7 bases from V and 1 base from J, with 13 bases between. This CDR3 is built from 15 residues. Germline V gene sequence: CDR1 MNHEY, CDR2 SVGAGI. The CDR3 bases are TGTGCCAGCAAGACGACAGGAAAGAACACCGGGGAGCTGTTTTTT. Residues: CASKTTGKNTGELFF.

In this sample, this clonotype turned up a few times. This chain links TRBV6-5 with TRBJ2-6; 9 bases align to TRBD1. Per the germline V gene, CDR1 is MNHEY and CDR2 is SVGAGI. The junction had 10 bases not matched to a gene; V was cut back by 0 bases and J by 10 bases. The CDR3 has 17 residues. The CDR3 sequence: CASSYSGQGPGLNVLTF. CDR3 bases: TGTGCCAGCAGTTACTCCGGACAGGGGCCCGGCCTTAACGTCCTGACTTTC.

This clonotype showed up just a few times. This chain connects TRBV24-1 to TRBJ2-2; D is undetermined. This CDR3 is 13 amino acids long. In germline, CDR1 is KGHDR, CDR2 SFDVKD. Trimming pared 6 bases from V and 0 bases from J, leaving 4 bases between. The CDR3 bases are TGTGCCACCAGTCCCCCGAACACCGGGGAGCTGTTTTTT. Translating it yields CATSPPNTGELFF.

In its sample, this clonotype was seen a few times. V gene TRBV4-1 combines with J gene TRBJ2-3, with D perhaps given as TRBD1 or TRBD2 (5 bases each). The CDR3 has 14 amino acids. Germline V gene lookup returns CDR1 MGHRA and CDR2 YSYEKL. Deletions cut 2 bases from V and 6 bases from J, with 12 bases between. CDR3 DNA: TGCGCCAGCAGCCAACCGGGACCGAGGGATACGCAGTATTTT. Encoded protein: CASSQPGPRDTQYF.

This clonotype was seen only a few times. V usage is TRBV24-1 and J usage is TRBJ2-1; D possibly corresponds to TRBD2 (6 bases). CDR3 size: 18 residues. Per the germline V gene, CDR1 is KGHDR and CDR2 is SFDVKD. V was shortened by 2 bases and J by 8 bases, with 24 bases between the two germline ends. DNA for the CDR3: TGTGCCACCAGTGATTCGGGTCAAATCTTGACTAGACGGGATGAGCAGTTCTTC. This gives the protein CATSDSGQILTRRDEQFF.